This T cell receptor (beta chain) was identified during a study of cytomegalovirus exposure and HLA in healthy donors (dated by TCRdb to about 2017). For context, the study as a whole: According to an earlier analysis of a few hundred of the donors, 150 million to 200 million T cells yielded 90 million to 130 million unique TCR beta sequences and 276 Gb of sequence data. Across 398 genotyped donors of the cohort, an average of 235,054 unique TCR beta nucleotide sequences per donor were sequenced, and approximately 17% of those sequences were non-productive. An earlier analysis of approximately 640 of the donors applied high-throughput TCR beta sequencing to assess whether each TCR beta V gene segment acted as functional or pseudogenic. Among the roughly 400 genotyped donors, around 81% belonged to the genetic ancestry cluster associated with self-reported Caucasian donors. A few DR-DQ haplotypes were treated as single units for association and clustering because of strong linkage in the cohort. The study aimed to test whether cataloging public T cell receptors could reveal signatures of past pathogen exposure. Alongside the repertoire data, information on donor age, sex, ethnicity and CMV serostatus was compiled. The T cell repertoires of under 750 subjects were profiled by immunosequencing and related to cytomegalovirus serostatus. Every repertoire in the discovery cohort had been generated on one and the same sequencing platform. To predict cytomegalovirus infection status, the study brought together high-throughput TCR immunosequencing, statistical association of individual TCRs with disease status, and machine learning. HLA typing included class I and class II loci at four-digit resolution. In the later analysis, no new phenotypic data were used to find candidate immune exposures; instead, reliance was placed on TCR beta sequences and their occurrence across donors. Genome-wide SNP genotypes for about 65% of the 666 donors were used in a later genetic analysis, which treated that subset as a discovery cohort. Along with the approximately 670-subject first cohort, a separate validation cohort of over a hundred different subjects was used. Typing coverage varied by locus: about 620-630 donors for A, B, C, DRB1 and DQB1; approximately 560 for DQA1; 606 for DPA1; around 490 for DPB1. An early release covering about 600 HLA-typed donors comprised about 320 gigabases of sequencing data and tens of millions of unique TCR sequences. To study patterns of TCR occurrence, a later analysis re-analyzed previously published TCR beta repertoires from 666 donors and added high-resolution HLA genotyping. Results and caveats for the whole study, not just this receptor: Most CMV-associated TCR beta chains appeared to be HLA-restricted in a later analysis, and the HLA associations seemed to be driven largely by CMV exposure. When HLA alleles, especially DR and DQ, strongly co-occurred, TCR associations were difficult to assign to individual alleles. The study listed 170 or so TCR beta chains as associated with cytomegalovirus. While some public TCRs were present in many individuals, most TCR sequences turned up only very rarely across donors. A group of highly shared sequence variants was considered likely to be a technical artifact of the sequencing pipeline. For the cohort, immune exposure information was limited to CMV serostatus. The classifier was reported to diagnose cytomegalovirus status with high specificity and sensitivity in both the original cohort and the validation cohort. A later analysis reported that several top co-occurrence clusters appeared linked to parvovirus B19, influenza, CMV and Epstein-Barr virus. The 87-base-pair reads could not distinguish some IMGT-functional V segments, including TRBV6-2 and TRBV6-3, so those segments were excluded. A later analysis found that HLA-associated TCR beta chains were more clonally expanded and had lower generation probabilities than equally common non-associated chains. According to the authors, the approach could potentially be generalized to other disease states and immunological phenotypes. A further reported finding was that TCR beta sequences accurately predicted the HLA-A and HLA-B alleles for most subjects in the first cohort. In vitro tests confirmed that three of the cytomegalovirus-associated TCR beta chains recognize cytomegalovirus antigens. V-gene and J-gene trimming of TCR beta chains was associated with a missense DCLRE1C variant in a later genetic analysis, and the association was replicated in an independent cohort. In a later analysis, TCR association rates were found to vary across HLA loci, with the most associated TCRs seen for DRB1 alleles and the fewest for HLA-C alleles. HLA typing was unavailable for some donors at each locus, so association tests used only the typed subset. Linkage disequilibrium might explain the correlated functional status among segregating V segments, but an unknown experimental factor could not be ruled out. Sequencing depth was assumed to be roughly uniform across donors in the presence/absence analyses, though that assumption may not hold. An earlier analysis of 587 of the donors showed that most TCR beta V segments appeared in productive rearrangements either about 90% or about 30% of the time, which broadly matched IMGT annotations. According to a later genetic analysis, donors in an Asian-associated ancestry cluster had fewer N-insertions in productive TCRs than the approximately 670-donor mean. Because counts were too low, seventeen rarely observed V segments, including chromosome 9 orphons, were left out of the earlier analysis of 500 to 650 of the donors. In this cohort, only TCR beta chains were sequenced, and detectable features were limited by the absence of alpha or paired-chain data. A later analysis associated 17,000 or so TCR beta sequences with specific HLA alleles at a false discovery rate of 0.05.

Comments on this clone: There is no known antigen for this receptor. No much larger clone is present one base from it, and per-base qualities are unavailable.

Taken from cysteine to phenylalanine, the CDR3 has 13 residues. Kept here is only the CDR3 DNA, which spans 39 bases and is read in frame from base 1. The germline V gene sets CDR1 to SQVTM and CDR2 to ANQGSEA. Trimming takes 5 bases from V and 0 bases from J, and the germline ends sit 5 bases apart. The cohort consisted of 670 or so healthy bone marrow donors. All cohort members were sampled while nominally healthy, although unrecorded immune exposures were likely present. The donor was CMV seropositive and was included in the group of 250 to 300 seropositive cohort members. A peripheral blood sample was collected from each donor, and TCR beta sequencing was performed on peripheral blood mononuclear cells. Genomic DNA was extracted from the blood cell samples with the Qiagen DNeasy Blood Extraction Kit. The library relied on the immunoSEQ multiplex PCR assay. A mixture of 60 forward primers for TCR Vbeta segments and 13 reverse primers for TCR Jbeta segments was used in the multiplex PCR. The CDR3 region of rearranged TCR beta genes was amplified from genomic DNA with a multiplex PCR assay. The amplified TCR beta libraries were sequenced on the Illumina HiSeq System as 87-base-pair reads. The study's own analysis went as follows. In a later analysis, tens of millions of unique TCR beta chains were counted across the roughly 610 repertoires, and approximately 9.9 million of these chains were shared by at least two donors. To remove PCR and sequencing errors, raw reads were error-corrected and collapsed into unique sequences using a nearest-neighbor algorithm that merged closely related sequences. To assign V, D and J gene segments, CDR3 sequences were aligned to IMGT reference sequences. Each retained sequence needed at least a six-nucleotide match to both a V gene segment and a J gene segment. A rearrangement was called productive if the CDR3 had no stop codons and remained in frame with V and J, and every other rearrangement was called non-productive. Following IMGT convention, CDR3 was defined as the stretch from the second conserved V-encoded cysteine to the conserved J-encoded phenylalanine. Sequences without an unambiguous match to a single V gene segment were excluded from the earlier analysis of about 600 of the donors. In an earlier analysis of 587 of the donors, V segments were called functional above 56.7% productive rearrangements and were called segregating when the between-donor standard deviation exceeded 5%. A statistical classification framework was built to diagnose cytomegalovirus status from the catalog of TCR beta chain sequences. In a later analysis, V and J genes were assigned by comparing TCR nucleotide sequences against IMGT/GENE-DB human TR gene sequences. In a later analysis, CDR3 sequences and most-parsimonious VDJ recombination scenarios were assigned using the TCRdist pipeline. A later analysis defined each TCR beta chain by its CDR3 amino acid sequence plus V-gene family, and excluded reads lacking a unique V-gene family. As a way to deal with suspected cross-contamination and a sequencing artifact, a later analysis dropped roughly 620 nucleotide sequences that were highly shared and had low generation probability. In a later analysis, a clonal expansion index for each public chain was calculated from normalized within-repertoire ranks of inferred template counts. Generation probabilities in a later analysis came from a VDJ recombination model fitted to out-of-frame rearrangements, and those results were checked against IGoR. A later analysis scored TCR-TCR, TCR-HLA and TCR-CMV co-occurrence with hypergeometric tests, applying a repertoire-size bias correction to TCR pairs. A later analysis estimated false discovery rates by permuting HLA or CMV assignments 20 times. In a later analysis, co-occurring TCRs were grouped using DBSCAN, with TCRdist sequence similarity added in when clustering inside HLA-allele-positive subsets. For co-occurrence clustering, repertoires with fewer than 30,000 or more than 120,000 public chains were excluded, along with roughly five repertoires with anomalous nucleotide sharing. TCRdb provides this immuneACCESS table in a form limited to in-frame rearrangements. Some clones are lacking; in checked studies, under half of them reflect an unresolved V gene, and why the rest are absent is not known. V, J and clone size reflect that table, while D and trimming were determined from the DNA. The sample contains 150,000 to 200,000 clones, 75% to 90% of them found a single time. The ten largest clones represent about 4% of the sample.

This chain is built from TRBV29-1 and TRBJ2-6; no D segment can be confidently identified. Sequenced: PBMCs. This clonotype was sampled from a man aged 50 to 60 in good health and CMV-seropositive. For the CDR3, the sequence is CSVLSSGANVLTF. The sequenced DNA is TGCAGCGTTCTGAGCTCTGGGGCCAACGTCCTGACTTTC.